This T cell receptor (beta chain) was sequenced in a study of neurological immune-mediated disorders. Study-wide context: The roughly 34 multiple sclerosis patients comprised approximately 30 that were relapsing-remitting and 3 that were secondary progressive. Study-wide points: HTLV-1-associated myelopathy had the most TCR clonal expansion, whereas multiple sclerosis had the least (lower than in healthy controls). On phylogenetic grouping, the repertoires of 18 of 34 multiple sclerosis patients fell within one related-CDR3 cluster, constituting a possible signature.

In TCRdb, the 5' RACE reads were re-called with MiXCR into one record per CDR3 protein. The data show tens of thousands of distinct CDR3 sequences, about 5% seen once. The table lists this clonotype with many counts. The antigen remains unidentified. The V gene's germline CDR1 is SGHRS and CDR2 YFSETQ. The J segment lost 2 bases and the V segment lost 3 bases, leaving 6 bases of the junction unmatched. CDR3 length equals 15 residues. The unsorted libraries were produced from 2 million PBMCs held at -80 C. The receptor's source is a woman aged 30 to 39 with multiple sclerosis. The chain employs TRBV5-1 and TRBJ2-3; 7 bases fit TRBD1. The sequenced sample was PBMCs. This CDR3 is CASSSQTGTTDTQYF. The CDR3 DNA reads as TGCGCCAGCAGCTCCCAGACAGGGACCACAGATACGCAGTATTTT. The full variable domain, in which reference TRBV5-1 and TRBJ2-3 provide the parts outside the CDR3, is KAGVTQTPRYLIKTRGQQVTLSCSPISGHRSVSWYQQTPGQGLQFLFEYFSETQRNKGNFPGRFSGRQFSNSRSEMNVSTLELGDSALYLCASSSQTGTTDTQYFGPGTRLTVL.